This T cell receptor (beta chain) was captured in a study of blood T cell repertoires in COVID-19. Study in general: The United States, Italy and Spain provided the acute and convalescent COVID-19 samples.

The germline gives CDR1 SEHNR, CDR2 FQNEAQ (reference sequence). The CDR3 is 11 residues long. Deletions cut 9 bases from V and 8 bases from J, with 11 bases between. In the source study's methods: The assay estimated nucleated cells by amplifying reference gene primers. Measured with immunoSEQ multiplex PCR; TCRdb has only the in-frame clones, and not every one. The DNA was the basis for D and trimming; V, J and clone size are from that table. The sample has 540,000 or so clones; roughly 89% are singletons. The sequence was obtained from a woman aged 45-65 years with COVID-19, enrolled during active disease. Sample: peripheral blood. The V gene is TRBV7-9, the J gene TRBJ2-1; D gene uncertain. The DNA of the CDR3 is TGTGCCAGTTCAAACCCGGATGAGCAGTTCTTC. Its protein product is CASSNPDEQFF.